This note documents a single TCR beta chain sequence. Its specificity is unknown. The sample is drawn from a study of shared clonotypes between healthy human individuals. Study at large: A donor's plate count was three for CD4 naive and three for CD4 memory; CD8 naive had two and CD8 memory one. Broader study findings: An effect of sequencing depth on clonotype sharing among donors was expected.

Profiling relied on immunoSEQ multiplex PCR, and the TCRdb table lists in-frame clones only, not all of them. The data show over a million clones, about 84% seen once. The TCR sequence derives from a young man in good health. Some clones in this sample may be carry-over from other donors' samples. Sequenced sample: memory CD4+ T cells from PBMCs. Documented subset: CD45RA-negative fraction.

CDR3 protein: CASSPNMGTGVETQYF. The CDR3 nucleotides are TGTGCCAGCTCACCCAACATGGGGACAGGGGTAGAGACCCAGTACTTC. The V gene is TRBV18, the J gene TRBJ2-5; 10 bases match TRBD1. There are 16 residues in the CDR3. Trimming removed 3 bases from V and 4 bases from J; junction bases left unmatched: 8. The germline CDR1 and CDR2 sequences are KGHSH and LQKENI.